The sequence of this T cell receptor (beta chain) was determined in a study of blood T cells in healthy people across ages. For the second PCR, which ran for roughly 6 to 12 cycles, a sample-barcoded 5' primer and a J-beta primer mix were used. TCRdb re-derived calls from the 5' RACE reads in MiXCR, one entry per CDR3 protein. This table has around 940,000 distinct CDR3 sequences, roughly half appearing once. Germline-derived CDR1 and CDR2 are SQVTM and ANQGSEA. CDR3 length: 11 amino acids. Each sample gave at least 7 million isolated PBMCs. The rearrangement uses TRBV29-1 and TRBJ2-7; D unclear. The sequencing sample was made of blood. The sequence was obtained from a woman aged 55-75 years in good health. In DNA, the CDR3 is TGCAGTGCCTTGGCCCCCTACGAGCAGTACTTC. It translates to CSALAPYEQYF.